Here is one TCR beta chain with its context. The record originates from a study of blood T cell repertoires in COVID-19. Looking at the study overall: T cells, B-cell-depleted T cells, or PBMCs supplied cDNA or gDNA.

Some clones are missing from TCRdb's copy, which holds only in-frame ones; the method was immunoSEQ multiplex PCR. Of over 200,000 clones listed, around 85% were seen once; the top ten hold approximately 18%. Germline CDR1 and CDR2: SGDLS and YYNGEE. The J segment lost 5 bases and the V segment lost 0 bases, leaving 8 bases of the junction unmatched. This CDR3 has 16 residues. The sample comprised PBMCs or T cells enriched from blood (not recorded which). The rearrangement uses TRBV9 and TRBJ2-5, with 9 bases matching TRBD2. The origin of this receptor is a man aged 40-55 years who had recovered from COVID-19. CDR3 protein: CASSVGKREDGETQYF. The CDR3 nucleotides read TGTGCCAGCAGCGTAGGAAAGCGGGAGGATGGCGAGACCCAGTACTTC.